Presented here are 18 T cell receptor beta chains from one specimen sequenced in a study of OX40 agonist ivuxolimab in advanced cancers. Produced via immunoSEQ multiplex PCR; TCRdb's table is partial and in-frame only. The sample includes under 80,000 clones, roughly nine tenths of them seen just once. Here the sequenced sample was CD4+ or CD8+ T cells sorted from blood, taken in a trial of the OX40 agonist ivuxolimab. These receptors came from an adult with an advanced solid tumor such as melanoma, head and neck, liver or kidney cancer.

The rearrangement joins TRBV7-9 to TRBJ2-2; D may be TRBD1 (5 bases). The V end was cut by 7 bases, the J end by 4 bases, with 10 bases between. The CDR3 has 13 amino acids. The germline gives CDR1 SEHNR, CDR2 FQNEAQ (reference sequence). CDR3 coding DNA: TGTGCCAGCACCCTGGGGCGCACCGGGGAGCTGTTTTTT. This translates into CASTLGRTGELFF.

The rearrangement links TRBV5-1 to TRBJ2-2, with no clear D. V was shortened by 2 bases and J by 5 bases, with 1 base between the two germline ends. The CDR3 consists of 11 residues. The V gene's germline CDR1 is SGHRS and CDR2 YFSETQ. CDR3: CASSFTGELFF. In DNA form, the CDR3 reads TGCGCCAGCAGCTTTACCGGGGAGCTGTTTTTT.

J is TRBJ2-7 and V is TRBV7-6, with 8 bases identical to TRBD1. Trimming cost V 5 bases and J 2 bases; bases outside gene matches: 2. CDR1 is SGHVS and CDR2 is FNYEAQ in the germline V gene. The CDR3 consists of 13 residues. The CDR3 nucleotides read TGTGCCAGCAGCCAGGGGGCAGCCTACGAGCAGTACTTC. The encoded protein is CASSQGAAYEQYF.

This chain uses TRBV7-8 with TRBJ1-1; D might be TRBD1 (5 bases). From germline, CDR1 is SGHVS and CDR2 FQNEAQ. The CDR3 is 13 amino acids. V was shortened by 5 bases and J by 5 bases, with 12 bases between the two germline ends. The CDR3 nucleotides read TGTGCCAGCAGCCTATACGAGGGGACTGAAGCTTTCTTT. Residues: CASSLYEGTEAFF.

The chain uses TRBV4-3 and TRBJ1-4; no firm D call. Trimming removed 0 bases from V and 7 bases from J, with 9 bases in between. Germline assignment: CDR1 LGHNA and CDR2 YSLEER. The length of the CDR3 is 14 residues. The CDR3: CASSQDNGGEKLFF. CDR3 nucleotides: TGCGCCAGCAGCCAAGATAACGGAGGTGAAAAACTGTTTTTT.

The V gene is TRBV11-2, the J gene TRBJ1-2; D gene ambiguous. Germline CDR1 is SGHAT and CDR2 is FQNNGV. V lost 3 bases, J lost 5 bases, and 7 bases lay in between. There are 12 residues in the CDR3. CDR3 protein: CASSLELYGYTF. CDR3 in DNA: TGTGCCAGCAGCTTGGAGCTTTATGGCTACACCTTC.

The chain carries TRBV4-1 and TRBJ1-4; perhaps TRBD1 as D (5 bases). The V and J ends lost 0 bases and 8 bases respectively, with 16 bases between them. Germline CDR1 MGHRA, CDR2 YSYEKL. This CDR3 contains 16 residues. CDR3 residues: CASSQDPQGSWEKLFF. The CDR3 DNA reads TGCGCCAGCAGCCAAGATCCGCAGGGATCTTGGGAAAAACTGTTTTTT.

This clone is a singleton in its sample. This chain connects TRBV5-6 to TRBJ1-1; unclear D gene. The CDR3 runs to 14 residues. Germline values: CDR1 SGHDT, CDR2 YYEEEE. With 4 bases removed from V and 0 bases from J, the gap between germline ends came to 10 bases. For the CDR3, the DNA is TGTGCCAGCAGCCCAACCCCGATGAACACTGAAGCTTTCTTT. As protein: CASSPTPMNTEAFF. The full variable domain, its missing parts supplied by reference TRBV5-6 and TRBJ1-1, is DAGVTQSPTHLIKTRGQQVTLRCSPKSGHDTVSWYQQALGQGPQFIFQYYEEEERQRGNFPDRFSGHQFPNYSSELNVNALLLGDSALYLCASSPTPMNTEAFFGQGTRLTVV.

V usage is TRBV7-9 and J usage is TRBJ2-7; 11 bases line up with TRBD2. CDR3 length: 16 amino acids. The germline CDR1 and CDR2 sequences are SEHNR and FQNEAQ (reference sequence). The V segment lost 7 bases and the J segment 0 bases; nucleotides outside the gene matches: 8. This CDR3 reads CASTLTSGVRSYEQYF. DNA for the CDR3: TGTGCCAGCACCCTGACTAGCGGGGTCCGCTCCTACGAGCAGTACTTC.

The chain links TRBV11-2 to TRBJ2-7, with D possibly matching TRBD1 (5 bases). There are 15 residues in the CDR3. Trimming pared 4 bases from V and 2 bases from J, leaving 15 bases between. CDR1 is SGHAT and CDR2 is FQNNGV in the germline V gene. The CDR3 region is CASSSDSHPPYEQYF. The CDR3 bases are TGTGCCAGCAGCTCAGACAGCCACCCCCCCTACGAGCAGTACTTC.

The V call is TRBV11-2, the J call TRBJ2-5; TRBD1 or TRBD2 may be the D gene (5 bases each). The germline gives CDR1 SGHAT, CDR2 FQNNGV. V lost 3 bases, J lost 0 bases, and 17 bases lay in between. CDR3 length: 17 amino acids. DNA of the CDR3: TGTGCCAGCAGCTTGCCCGGGACCGGTACTTACCAAGAGACCCAGTACTTC. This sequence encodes CASSLPGTGTYQETQYF. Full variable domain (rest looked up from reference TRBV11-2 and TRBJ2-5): EAGVAQSPRYKIIEKRQSVAFWCNPISGHATLYWYQQILGQGPKLLIQFQNNGVVDDSQLPKDRFSAERLKGVDSTLKIQPAKLEDSAVYLCASSLPGTGTYQETQYFGPGTRLLVL.

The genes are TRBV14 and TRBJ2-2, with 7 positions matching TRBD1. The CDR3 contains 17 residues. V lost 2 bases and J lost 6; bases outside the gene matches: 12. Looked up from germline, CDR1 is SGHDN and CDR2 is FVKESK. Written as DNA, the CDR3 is TGTGCCAGCAGCCAAAGACATGGACAGGCGGTGGCCGGGGAGCTGTTTTTT. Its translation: CASSQRHGQAVAGELFF.

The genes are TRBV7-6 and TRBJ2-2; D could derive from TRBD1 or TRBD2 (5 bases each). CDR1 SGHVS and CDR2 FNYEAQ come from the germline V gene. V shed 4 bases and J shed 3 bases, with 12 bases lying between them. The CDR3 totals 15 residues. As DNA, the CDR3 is TGTGCCAGCAGCTACCGGGACGGTCACACCGGGGAGCTGTTTTTT. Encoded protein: CASSYRDGHTGELFF.

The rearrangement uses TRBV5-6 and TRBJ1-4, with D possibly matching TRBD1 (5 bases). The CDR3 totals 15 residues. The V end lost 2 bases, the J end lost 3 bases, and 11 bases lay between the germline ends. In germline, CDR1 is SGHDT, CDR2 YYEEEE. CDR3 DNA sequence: TGTGCCAGCAGCTTTCAGGGTTTTGCTAATGAAAAACTGTTTTTT. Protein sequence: CASSFQGFANEKLFF.

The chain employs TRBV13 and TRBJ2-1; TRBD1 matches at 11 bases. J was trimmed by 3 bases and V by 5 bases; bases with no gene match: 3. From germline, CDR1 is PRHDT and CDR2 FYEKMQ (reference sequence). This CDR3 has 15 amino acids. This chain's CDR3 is CASSTGTGGYNEQFF. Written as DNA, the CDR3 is TGTGCCAGCAGCACCGGGACAGGGGGCTACAATGAGCAGTTCTTC. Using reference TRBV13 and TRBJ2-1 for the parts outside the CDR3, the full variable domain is AAGVIQSPRHLIKEKRETATLKCYPIPRHDTVYWYQQGPGQDPQFLISFYEKMQSDKGSIPDRFSAQQFSDYHSELNMSSLELGDSALYFCASSTGTGGYNEQFFGPGTRLTVL.

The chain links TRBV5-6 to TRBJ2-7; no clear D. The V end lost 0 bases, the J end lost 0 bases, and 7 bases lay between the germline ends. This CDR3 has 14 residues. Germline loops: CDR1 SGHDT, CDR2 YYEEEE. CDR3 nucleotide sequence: TGTGCCAGCAGCTTGGGACACTACTCCTACGAGCAGTACTTC. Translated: CASSLGHYSYEQYF.

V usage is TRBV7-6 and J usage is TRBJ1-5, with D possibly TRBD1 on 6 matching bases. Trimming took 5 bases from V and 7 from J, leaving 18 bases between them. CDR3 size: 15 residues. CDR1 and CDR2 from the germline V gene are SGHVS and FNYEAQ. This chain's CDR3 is CASSRTEEREQPQHF. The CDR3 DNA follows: TGTGCCAGCAGCCGGACAGAGGAGAGAGAACAGCCCCAGCATTTT. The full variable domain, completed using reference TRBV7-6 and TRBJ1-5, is GAGVSQSPRYKVTKRGQDVALRCDPISGHVSLYWYRQALGQGPEFLTYFNYEAQQDKSGLPNDRFSAERPEGSISTLTIQRTEQRDSAMYRCASSRTEEREQPQHFGDGTRLSIL.

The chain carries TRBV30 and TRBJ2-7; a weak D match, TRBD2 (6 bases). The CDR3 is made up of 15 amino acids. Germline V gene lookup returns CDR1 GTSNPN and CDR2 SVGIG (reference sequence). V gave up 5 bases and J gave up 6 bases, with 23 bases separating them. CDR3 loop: CAWAGLGTAGLEQYF. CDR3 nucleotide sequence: TGTGCCTGGGCGGGGTTGGGAACAGCTGGACTCGAGCAGTACTTC.